The clone carrying this TCR beta chain was counted a few times. Its specificity is not known. Scientists isolated CD4+ T cells after an approximately 10-day culture period ended. It was on days 3 and 7 that half the medium was replaced with IL-2 medium. The data originate from a study of vaccination effects on CD4 cells after COVID-19. Study conclusions and caveats: Long after vaccination, the clones induced by infection and by vaccine shrank markedly in size.

With 2 bases removed from V and 9 bases from J, the gap between germline ends came to 13 bases. The V gene's germline CDR1 is SNHLY and CDR2 FYNNEI. CDR3 length: 13 amino acids. Some clones are missing from TCRdb's copy, which holds only in-frame ones; the method was immunoSEQ multiplex PCR. Of about 64,000 clones listed, approximately 72% are singletons. The J gene is TRBJ1-1, the V gene TRBV2; unclear D gene. Here the sequenced sample was CD4+ T cells from PBMCs cultured without peptide, taken before COVID-19 vaccination. This TCR came from a human donor who had a prior SARS-CoV-2 infection. The CDR3 region has the DNA TGTGCCAGCAGTGAAAGCGGACCAATCCAAGCTTTCTTT. Amino acid sequence: CASSESGPIQAFF.